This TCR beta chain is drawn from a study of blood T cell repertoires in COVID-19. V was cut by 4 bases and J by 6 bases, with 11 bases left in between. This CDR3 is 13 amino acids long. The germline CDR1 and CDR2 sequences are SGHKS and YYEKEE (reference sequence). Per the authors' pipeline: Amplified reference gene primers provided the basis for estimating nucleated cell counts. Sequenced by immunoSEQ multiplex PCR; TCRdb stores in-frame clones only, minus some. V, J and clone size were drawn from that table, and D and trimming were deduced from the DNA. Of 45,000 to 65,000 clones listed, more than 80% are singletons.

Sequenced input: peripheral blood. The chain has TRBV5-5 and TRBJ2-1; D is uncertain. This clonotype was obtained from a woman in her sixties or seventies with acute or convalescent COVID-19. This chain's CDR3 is CASSTRSSNEQFF. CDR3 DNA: TGTGCCAGCAGCACCCGGAGTAGCAATGAGCAGTTCTTC.